This TCR beta chain was captured by sequencing in a study of metastatic and nonmetastatic thyroid tumors. On the study more broadly: Malignant and benign thyroid patients had repertoires compared in peripheral blood and tumor or nodule tissue. General study findings and limits: In both blood and tumor samples, TCR beta diversity was reported significantly higher for malignant than benign nodules.

Details on this clone: Its specificity is not known.

No patient received treatment before thyroid surgery. As handled by the study authors: A papillary thyroid cancer distant-metastasis classifier was built from CDR3 differences across clinicopathological groups. TCRdb reprocessed the PCR reads via MiXCR. The V and J calls follow TCRdb's processing rather than the paper's. Of tens of thousands of clones listed, 16% are singletons. V shed 1 base, J shed 4 bases, and the junction held 11 bases outside the gene matches. This CDR3 region has 18 residues. Germline V lookup: CDR1 SGHAT, CDR2 FQNNGV. Sample: blood. The clonotype was recovered from a female donor with papillary thyroid cancer or a benign thyroid nodule (not recorded which). Some clones in this sample may be carry-over from other donors' samples. The chain employs TRBV11-2 and TRBJ2-1; 9 nucleotides line up with TRBD2. In nucleotides, the CDR3 is TGTGCCAGCAGCTTAGTAGTGACGGGACTAGCAGAATACAATGAGCAGTTCTTC. Translation: CASSLVVTGLAEYNEQFF.